Following are 31 T cell receptor beta chains from one sample sequenced in a study of tumor and adjacent non-tumor tissue in lung cancer. The library came from three nested PCR rounds adapted from ARM-PCR protocols. TCRdb re-called the multiplex PCR reads through MiXCR, storing one row per CDR3 protein. In the table there are approximately 120,000 distinct CDR3 sequences, about 66% of which are singletons. The template was RNA from unsorted bulk tissue. The sequenced sample was lung tumor tissue. The receptor source for this set is a man aged 25-40 years with non-small cell lung cancer.

A word on this clonotype: With a much larger clone just one base away, this may be a read error. The V and J genes are TRBV6-2 or TRBV6-3 and TRBJ1-5, with D possibly being TRBD1 (5 bases). Germline-derived CDR1 and CDR2 are MNHEY and SVGEGT. The CDR3 is made up of 14 amino acids. Trimming took off 5 bases at V and 9 bases at J, with 17 bases between the two ends. The CDR3 loop reads CASSTGGPYRPQHF. DNA of the CDR3: TGTGCCAGCAGTACGGGGGGTCCCTATCGGCCCCAGCATTTT.

This clonotype was counted many times. The gene calls are TRBV20-1 and TRBJ1-1; no clear D gene. Trimming stripped 5 bases from V and 7 bases from J, with 20 bases between. This CDR3 is 14 amino acids long. Germline V lookup: CDR1 DFQATT, CDR2 SNEGSKA (reference sequence). The CDR3 DNA reads as TGCAGTGCTGAGGGAGCGACTCAGAAAGGTGAAGCTTTCTTT. Its protein is CSAEGATQKGEAFF.

As for this clonotype: A much bigger clone sits one base away, suggesting this may be a read error. V and J are TRBV6-2 or TRBV6-3 and TRBJ2-1, with TRBD2 identical over 8 bases. Germline values: CDR1 MNHEY, CDR2 SVGEGT. CDR3 length equals 13 residues. The ends lost 7 bases at V and 7 bases at J; junction bases unmatched: 6. CDR3 coding DNA: TGTGCCAGCACTACAAGCGGGAGAAATGAGCAGTTCTTC. Amino acid sequence: CASTTSGRNEQFF.

Of note for this clonotype: As the CDR3 is not closed by the conserved phenylalanine or tryptophan, this likely results from a read error. The chain recombines TRBV6-6 with TRBJ1-1; the match to TRBD1 covers 7 bases. The CDR3 spans 16 residues. In germline, CDR1 is MNHNY, CDR2 SVGAGI (reference sequence). The CDR3 spells CASIYGRTGGNTEAFS. The CDR3 coding sequence is TGTGCCAGCATTTACGGGCGGACAGGTGGAAACACTGAAGCTTTCTCT.

Concerning this clonotype: The CDR3 ends on some other residue instead of the conserved phenylalanine or tryptophan, so this is likely a read error. The chain links TRBV12-3 or TRBV12-4 to TRBJ2-1; the D gene could be TRBD1 or TRBD2 (5 bases each). This CDR3 has 13 residues. V lost 4 bases, J lost 6 bases, and 10 bases lay in between. The CDR3 DNA is TGTGCCAGCAGTTATGGGACGCTCAATGAGCAGTTCCTC. Translating gives CASSYGTLNEQFL.

A word on this clonotype: A read error is possible here, since a much larger clone lies one base away. Here the CDR3 reads CSADGPSGRETQYF. The CDR3 DNA reads as TGCAGTGCCGATGGGCCTAGCGGGAGAGAGACCCAGTACTTC. The chain combines TRBV20-1 with TRBJ2-5; 10 bases are shared with TRBD2. CDR1 and CDR2 (germline): DFQATT, SNEGSKA (reference sequence). The CDR3 is made up of 14 amino acids. The V segment lost 6 bases and the J segment 4 bases; nucleotides outside the gene matches: 8.

As concerns this clonotype: A much larger clone sits a single nucleotide away, making a read error possible. The V and J genes are TRBV29-1 and TRBJ1-2; tentatively, D is TRBD1 (5 bases). CDR3 length equals 12 residues. In germline, CDR1 is SQVTM, CDR2 ANQGSEA. Deletions cut 8 bases from V and 3 bases from J, with 13 bases between. CDR3 loop: CSTAQGYYGYTF. The CDR3 region has the DNA TGCAGCACTGCGCAGGGATACTATGGCTACACCTTC.

In the case of this clonotype: A much larger clone lies a single base off, so this may be a read error. The V call is TRBV5-6, the J call TRBJ2-7; D might be TRBD1 (5 bases). CDR1 is SGHDT, CDR2 YYEEEE, per germline. Deletions cut 4 bases from V and 5 bases from J, with 16 bases between. The CDR3 contains 14 residues. This CDR3 reads CASSKDSGFNEQYF. The CDR3, as DNA: TGTGCCAGCAGCAAAGACAGTGGGTTCAACGAGCAGTACTTC.

For this clonotype: Given a much more abundant clone one base away, this may be a read error. The rearrangement links TRBV20-1 to TRBJ2-3; D perhaps matches TRBD2 (5 bases). The CDR3 covers 15 residues. The germline gives CDR1 DFQATT, CDR2 SNEGSKA (reference sequence). For the CDR3, the DNA is TGCAGTGTTAGAGGGCTCGTATCTAGCACAGATACGCAGTATTTT. It translates to CSVRGLVSSTDTQYF.

In the case of this clonotype: This may arise from a read error, as a much more abundant clone is one base away. The chain carries TRBV4-2 and TRBJ1-1; 7 positions match TRBD1. Trimming removed 1 base from V and 6 bases from J; junction bases left unmatched: 8. CDR3 length: 15 residues. Germline V gene sequence: CDR1 LGHNA, CDR2 YNFKEQ. The CDR3 loop is CASSQVTGPGAEAFF. Written as DNA, the CDR3 is TGTGCCAGCAGCCAAGTGACAGGGCCGGGCGCTGAAGCTTTCTTT.

Concerning this clonotype itself: One end of the junction fails to match germline, which may point to a read error. The chain uses TRBV20-1 and TRBJ2-5; the match to TRBD2 covers 15 bases. This CDR3 region has 17 residues. Germline loops: CDR1 DFQATT, CDR2 SNEGSKA (reference sequence). CDR3 amino acids: CSATGTSGRIGKEIQCF. Written as DNA, the CDR3 is TGCAGTGCTACCGGGACTAGCGGGAGGATTGGTAAAGAGATCCAGTGCTTC.

There are many counts of this clonotype. V is TRBV28 and J is TRBJ2-3, with a weak D call TRBD2 (6 bases). Germline CDR1 reads MDHEN; CDR2 reads SYDVKM. This CDR3 comprises 15 residues. The germline V and J ends were trimmed by 5 bases and 1 base, with 13 bases remaining between them. The CDR3: CASSGTGDRTDTQYF. The CDR3, as DNA: TGTGCCAGCAGTGGGACTGGCGATCGCACAGATACGCAGTATTTT. Combining the CDR3 with reference TRBV28 and TRBJ2-3 gives the whole variable domain DVKVTQSSRYLVKRTGEKVFLECVQDMDHENMFWYRQDPGLGLRLIYFSYDVKMKEKGDIPEGYSVSREKKERFSLILESASTNQTSMYLCASSGTGDRTDTQYFGPGTRLTVL.

With respect to this clonotype: At one end the junction does not follow the germline gene, possibly because of a read error. The CDR3 sequence is CGSSLRGSSGGTQYF. DNA for the CDR3: TGTGGCAGCAGTTTAAGGGGCTCTTCGGGAGGTACGCAGTATTTT. This rearrangement joins TRBV12-3 or TRBV12-4 to TRBJ2-3; 7 bases map to TRBD2. The CDR3 is 15 residues long.

Of note for this clonotype: Since the CDR3 does not end with the conserved phenylalanine or tryptophan, this likely comes from a read error. This chain joins TRBV6-1 and TRBJ2-4, with D perhaps being TRBD1 or TRBD2 (5 bases each). Germline lookup yields CDR1 MNHNS and CDR2 SASEGT. The CDR3 totals 12 residues. Trimming took off 7 bases at V and 9 bases at J, with 13 bases between the two ends. CDR3 in amino acids: CASTEGLGIQYL. CDR3 nucleotide sequence: TGTGCCAGCACCGAGGGGTTGGGCATTCAGTACCTC.

The table lists this clonotype with many counts. The chain recombines TRBV6-5 with TRBJ1-2; D is possibly TRBD1 (5 bases). This CDR3 is built from 13 residues. V shed 5 bases and J shed 3 bases, with 10 bases lying between them. CDR1 is MNHEY, CDR2 SVGAGI, per germline. The DNA of the CDR3 is TGTGCCAGCAGTCCCGACAGAGACTATGGCTACACCTTC. This gives the protein CASSPDRDYGYTF.

This clonotype was counted at least ten times. V usage is TRBV4-2 and J usage is TRBJ2-5; possible D gene TRBD2, 6 bases. The CDR3 extends over 15 amino acids. Germline V CDR1 and CDR2: LGHNA, YNFKEQ. V lost 1 base and J 4 bases, leaving 13 bases between the germline ends. The chain's CDR3 is CASSQGSSSAETQYF. CDR3 coding DNA: TGTGCCAGCAGCCAAGGGTCTTCTAGCGCAGAGACCCAGTACTTC.

A note on this clonotype: An end of the junction differs from the germline gene, which may be a read error. V is TRBV29-1 and J is TRBJ2-7, with D hard to call. The germline gives CDR1 SQVTM, CDR2 ANQGSEA. The CDR3 has 14 residues. The CDR3 DNA follows: TGCAGCGTCACGACTTGCGAGAGCCTCTACGAGCAGTATTTC. Translating gives CSVTTCESLYEQYF.

A remark on this clonotype: This CDR3 is missing its conserved last phenylalanine or tryptophan, likely due to a read error. The rearrangement links TRBV20-1 to TRBJ1-2; 7 nucleotides match TRBD1. Germline trimming cut 5 bases from V and 6 bases from J; bases unmatched to any gene: 9. The CDR3 is 13 residues long. Germline V gene data show CDR1 as DFQATT and CDR2 as SNEGSKA (reference sequence). CDR3: CSAPEDRGHGYTI. DNA for the CDR3: TGCAGTGCTCCCGAGGATAGGGGGCATGGCTACACCATC.

This rearrangement joins TRBV4-2 to TRBJ2-1, with TRBD1 matching 7 bases. The CDR3 totals 15 residues. Germline trimming cut 4 bases from V and 7 bases from J; bases unmatched to any gene: 10. Germline V gives CDR1 LGHNA, CDR2 YNFKEQ. CDR3 DNA: TGTGCCAGCAGCCCACTCCCGGGACAGAAGAATGAGCAGTTCTTC. Its protein is CASSPLPGQKNEQFF.

This chain joins TRBV7-8 and TRBJ2-5, with 9 bases lining up with TRBD1. V was clipped by 5 bases and J by 6 bases; unmatched bases: 4. This CDR3 has 13 residues. In germline, CDR1 is SGHVS, CDR2 FQNEAQ. The CDR3, as DNA: TGTGCCAGCAGCCCGGACAGGGGTCAGACCCAGTACTTC. Amino acid sequence: CASSPDRGQTQYF.

As to this clonotype: One end of the junction does not line up with germline, which may come from a read error. The genes are TRBV4-1 and TRBJ2-5; 8 bases agree with TRBD2. Germline CDR1 MGHRA, CDR2 YSYEKL. CDR3 length: 20 residues. The CDR3, as DNA: TGCGTCAGCAGCCAACAGGCGCCTAACGGGAGGGTTAGTGACTGGGAGACCCAGTACTTC. This codes for CVSSQQAPNGRVSDWETQYF.

Remarks on this clonotype: This is likely a read error, given that the CDR3 carries no conserved phenylalanine or tryptophan at its end. The rearrangement links TRBV20-1 to TRBJ2-5, with TRBD1 matching over 7 bases. This CDR3 contains 12 residues. The V and J ends lost 1 base and 6 bases, in that order; junction bases with no gene match: 2. Germline V gene sequence: CDR1 DFQATT, CDR2 SNEGSKA (reference sequence). CDR3 loop: CSARVRGKTQYI. The CDR3 region has the DNA TGCAGTGCTAGAGTCAGGGGGAAGACCCAGTACATC.

This clonotype has a single count. A read error is possible here, since a much larger clone lies one base away. CDR3 DNA: TGTGCCAGCGGTTACTCGCGGGAGGGGAATGAGCAGTTCTTC. Amino acid sequence: CASGYSREGNEQFF. The gene calls are TRBV6-6 and TRBJ2-1, with TRBD2 matching over 9 bases. This CDR3 has 14 amino acids. Germline lookup yields CDR1 MNHNY and CDR2 SVGAGI (reference sequence).

With respect to this clonotype: The junction differs from germline at one of its ends, possibly a read error. This sequence joins TRBV5-1 and TRBJ1-6; D unclear. The CDR3 has 15 amino acids. CDR1 is SGHRS and CDR2 is YFSETQ in the germline V gene. This chain's CDR3 is CAGSFGLTDGSPLHF. For the CDR3, the DNA is TGTGCCGGCAGCTTCGGACTAACGGACGGTTCACCCCTCCACTTT.

As to this clonotype: Just one base apart from a much larger clone, this may be a read error. The rearrangement joins TRBV6-5 to TRBJ1-2; 8 bases match TRBD1. Looked up from germline, CDR1 is MNHEY and CDR2 is SVGAGI. CDR3 length: 13 residues. For the CDR3, the DNA is TGTGCCAGCATCGGGACAGGTGGCTATGGCTACATCTTC. Encoded protein: CASIGTGGYGYIF.

Note on this clonotype: Since a much larger clone is just one base distant, this may be a read error. The chain employs TRBV29-1 and TRBJ2-1; D remains ambiguous. Germline assignment: CDR1 SQVTM and CDR2 ANQGSEA. The CDR3 has 15 amino acids. The CDR3 region has the DNA TGCAGAGTTGAAGACATCAACAGCTCCTACAATGAGCAGTTCTTC. This sequence encodes CRVEDINSSYNEQFF.

In its sample, this clonotype was seen many times. V and J are TRBV6-5 and TRBJ2-2; D remains unclear. Germline V gene lookup returns CDR1 MNHEY and CDR2 SVGAGI. This CDR3 is 11 amino acids long. With 7 bases removed from V and 7 bases from J, the gap between germline ends came to 7 bases. In nucleotides, the CDR3 is TGTGCCAGCAAGCGAGGCGGGGAGCTGTTTTTT. This translates into CASKRGGELFF.

A word on this clonotype: The junction does not match germline at one end; this may be a read error. This rearrangement joins TRBV20-1 to TRBJ2-7; 11 bases match TRBD1. This CDR3 comprises 15 residues. Germline V lookup: CDR1 DFQATT, CDR2 SNEGSKA (reference sequence). In nucleotides, the CDR3 is TGCAGTGATAGAGATAGGGACAGGGGGTCCTACGAGCAGTGCTTC. It translates to CSDRDRDRGSYEQCF.

A note on this clonotype: The junction does not match germline at one end; this may be a read error. The CDR3 bases are TGCGCCAGCAGCTTTCACAGGGCATCCTTCGCCTACGCCTTC. It encodes CASSFHRASFAYAF. The chain carries TRBV5-1 and TRBJ1-2, with D possibly being TRBD1 (6 bases). From germline, CDR1 is SGHRS and CDR2 YFSETQ. The CDR3 consists of 14 residues.

This clonotype was picked up many times. The V call is TRBV4-2, the J call TRBJ2-1; D may be TRBD2 (5 bases). Germline V lookup: CDR1 LGHNA, CDR2 YNFKEQ. V lost 1 base to trimming and J lost 9 bases, with 10 bases between them. The CDR3 length is 13 residues. Written as DNA, the CDR3 is TGTGCCAGCAGCCAAGGTGGAGGAGCTGAGCAGTTCTTC. This encodes CASSQGGGAEQFF.

The V and J genes are TRBV20-1 and TRBJ1-5; D may be TRBD1 (5 bases). Trimming shortened V by 3 bases and J by 7 bases, and 16 bases separated the two germline ends. The CDR3 spans 14 residues. Germline V gives CDR1 DFQATT, CDR2 SNEGSKA (reference sequence). CDR3 in amino acids: CSARPGIINQPQHF. The DNA for the CDR3 is TGCAGTGCTAGGCCAGGGATCATCAACCAGCCCCAGCATTTT.